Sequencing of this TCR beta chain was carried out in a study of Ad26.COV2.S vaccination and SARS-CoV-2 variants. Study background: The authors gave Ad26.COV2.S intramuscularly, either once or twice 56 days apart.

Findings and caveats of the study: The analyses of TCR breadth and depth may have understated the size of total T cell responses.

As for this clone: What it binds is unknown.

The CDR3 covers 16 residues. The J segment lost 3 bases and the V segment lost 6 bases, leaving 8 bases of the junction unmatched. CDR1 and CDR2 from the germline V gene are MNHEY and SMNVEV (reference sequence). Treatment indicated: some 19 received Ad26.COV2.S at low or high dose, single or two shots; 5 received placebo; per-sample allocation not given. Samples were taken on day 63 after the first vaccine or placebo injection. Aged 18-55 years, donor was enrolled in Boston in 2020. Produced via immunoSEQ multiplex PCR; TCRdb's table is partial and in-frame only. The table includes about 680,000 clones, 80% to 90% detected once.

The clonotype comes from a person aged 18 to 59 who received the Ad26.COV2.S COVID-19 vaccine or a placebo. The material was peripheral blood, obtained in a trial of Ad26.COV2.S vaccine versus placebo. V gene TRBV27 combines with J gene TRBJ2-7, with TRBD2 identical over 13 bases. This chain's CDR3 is CASRSLAGGEFYEQYF. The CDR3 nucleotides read TGTGCCAGCAGGTCACTAGCGGGAGGGGAATTCTACGAGCAGTACTTC.